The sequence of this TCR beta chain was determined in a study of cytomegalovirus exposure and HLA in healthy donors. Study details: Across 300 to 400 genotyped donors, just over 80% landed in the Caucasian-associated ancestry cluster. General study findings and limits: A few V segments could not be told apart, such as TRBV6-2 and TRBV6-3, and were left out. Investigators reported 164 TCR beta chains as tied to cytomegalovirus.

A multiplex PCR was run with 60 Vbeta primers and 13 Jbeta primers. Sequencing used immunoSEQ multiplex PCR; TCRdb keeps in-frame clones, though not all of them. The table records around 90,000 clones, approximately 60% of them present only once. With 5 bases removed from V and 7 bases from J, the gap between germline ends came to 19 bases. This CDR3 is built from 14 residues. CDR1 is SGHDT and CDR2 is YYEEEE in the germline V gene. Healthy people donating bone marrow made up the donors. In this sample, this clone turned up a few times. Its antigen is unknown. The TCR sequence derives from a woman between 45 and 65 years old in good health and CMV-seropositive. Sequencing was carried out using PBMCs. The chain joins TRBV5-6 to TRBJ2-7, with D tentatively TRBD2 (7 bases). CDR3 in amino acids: CASRLRGAGVEQYF. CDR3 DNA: TGTGCCAGCAGATTACGGGGGGCAGGAGTGGAGCAGTACTTC.